This T cell receptor beta chain was recorded in a study of blood T cell repertoires in COVID-19. On the study more broadly: Sample material is recorded as cDNA or gDNA derived from T cells, B-cell-depleted T cells, or PBMCs.

Germline CDR1 and CDR2: SEHNR and FQNEAQ (reference sequence). With 6 bases removed from V and 11 bases from J, the gap between germline ends came to 13 bases. This CDR3 spans 11 amino acids. Per the original methods: How many nucleated cells were present was estimated from reference gene primer amplification. Clones were sequenced by immunoSEQ multiplex PCR, and TCRdb holds only the in-frame ones, with some missing. Clone size and the V and J calls come from that table; the DNA yielded D and trimming. The table records hundreds of thousands of clones, 85% to 90% of them present only once. The receptor's source is an elderly man with acute or convalescent COVID-19. The gene calls are TRBV7-9 and TRBJ1-1; unclear D gene. Sequenced: peripheral blood. The CDR3 reads CASRGVGGAFF. DNA for the CDR3: TGTGCCAGCAGGGGAGTCGGCGGGGCTTTCTTT.